These 26 T cell receptor beta chains came from one sample sequenced in a study of tissue T cells after allogeneic stem cell transplantation. Profiled with immunoSEQ multiplex PCR; TCRdb holds only in-frame clones, not every one. The sample has about 48,000 clones, nearly 75% seen once. Sequencing was carried out using sorted cells pooled from one or two spleens. These receptors all come from a pool of C57BL/6 mice in good health.

A word on this clone: The gene names given are mouse names. The read ends 1 residue shy of where the CDR3 ends; the end is completed using the germline J gene. The chain has TRBV16 and TRBJ2-7; 7 bases align to TRBD2. The CDR3 covers 13 residues. CDR1 is SGHSA, CDR2 FRNQAP, per germline. J gave up 7 bases and V 2 bases, and 5 bases lay outside the gene matches. This CDR3 is CASSLWGWGEQYF. CDR3 bases read: TGTGCAAGCAGCTTATGGGGCTGGGGGGAACAGTAC.

Details on this clone: Any gene name here is a mouse gene name. The read comes to an end 1 residue before the CDR3 does, leaving the germline J gene to fill in the end. V and J are TRBV14 and TRBJ2-5; D could derive from TRBD1 or TRBD2 (5 bases each). The V end was cut by 2 bases, the J end by 4 bases, with 11 bases between. There are 14 residues in the CDR3. The V gene's germline CDR1 is SGHDT and CDR2 FRDEAV. CDR3 loop: CASSLRGWEDTQYF. CDR3 DNA, as far as it was read: TGTGCCAGCAGTTTAAGGGGCTGGGAAGACACCCAGTAC.

This clone has just one count. Gene names are the mouse ones. The read terminates 1 residue before the CDR3 end, so the remaining end is supplied by the germline J gene. This sequence joins TRBV31 and TRBJ2-4; 10 bases line up with TRBD1. CDR1 and CDR2 (germline): GKSSPN, SITVG. J lost 0 bases, V lost 0 bases, and 6 bases had no gene match. The CDR3 loop spans 17 amino acids. CDR3 DNA (partial): TGTGCCTGGAGTCTACCGGGGACAGGGGTTAGTCAAAACACCTTGTAC. It encodes CAWSLPGTGVSQNTLY. The CDR3 in full is CAWSLPGTGVSQNTLYF.

About this clone: Gene names follow the mouse nomenclature. The read terminates 1 residue before the CDR3 end, so the remaining end is supplied by the germline J gene. The chain recombines TRBV16 with TRBJ2-4; D might be TRBD1 or TRBD2, each matching 5 bases. The V end lost 0 bases, the J end lost 0 bases, and 10 bases lay between the germline ends. This CDR3 comprises 16 residues. Germline V gives CDR1 SGHSA, CDR2 FRNQAP. Partial CDR3 DNA: TGTGCAAGCAGCTTAGAGGGGGTGGTTAGTCAAAACACCTTGTAC. The encoded protein is CASSLEGVVSQNTLY. The full CDR3 reads CASSLEGVVSQNTLYF.

A single count supports this clone. The germline and genes are mouse ones. The CDR3 end falls 1 residue outside the read, so it is completed with the germline J gene. The chain is built from TRBV20 and TRBJ1-4, with no clear D. The CDR3 has 12 residues. V was shortened by 0 bases and J by 2 bases, with 1 base between the two germline ends. The V gene's germline CDR1 is GFQATS and CDR2 STVNSAI. The CDR3 bases that were read are TGTGGTGCTAGGGAGTCCAACGAAAGATTATTT. Translation: CGARESNERLF. The whole CDR3 sequence reads CGARESNERLFF.

Details on this clone: Gene names denote mouse genes. The read ends 1 residue before the CDR3 terminus; that terminus is restored from the germline J gene. This rearrangement joins TRBV29 to TRBJ2-2, with D possibly being TRBD1 (6 bases). Germline CDR1 reads MSHET; CDR2 reads SYDVDS. The length of the CDR3 is 15 residues. The germline V and J ends were trimmed by 0 bases and 3 bases, with 8 bases remaining between them. The DNA read from the CDR3 is TGTGCTAGCAGTTTATCGGCAGGGGACACCGGGCAGCTCTAC. This sequence encodes CASSLSAGDTGQLY. The full CDR3 sequence reads CASSLSAGDTGQLYF.

Regarding this clone: Mouse germline and gene names are used. The read ends 1 residue before the CDR3 terminus; that terminus is restored from the germline J gene. The chain is built from TRBV29 and TRBJ1-3; the match to TRBD1 covers 7 bases. The junction had 4 bases not matched to a gene; V was cut back by 0 bases and J by 2 bases. The CDR3 has 16 residues. Germline-derived CDR1 and CDR2 are MSHET and SYDVDS. CDR3 in amino acids: CASSLSTGRAGNTLYF. Partial CDR3 DNA: TGTGCTAGCAGTTTATCGACAGGGAGGGCTGGAAATACGCTCTAT.

Points on this clone: The genes are named according to mouse. The CDR3 is cut off 1 residue early in the read; its end comes from the germline J gene. The chain uses TRBV13-2 and TRBJ1-1; 9 nucleotides align to TRBD1. Germline-derived CDR1 and CDR2 are NNHNN and SYGAGS (reference sequence). The CDR3 has 14 amino acids. J lost 4 bases, V lost 5 bases, and 6 bases had no gene match. The CDR3 is CASGDRGRGTEVFF. The sequenced part of the CDR3 DNA is TGTGCCAGCGGGGACAGGGGTAGGGGCACAGAAGTCTTC.

With respect to this clone: Any gene name here is a mouse gene name. The CDR3 end is not reached by the read, which stops 1 residue before it; the germline J gene fills it in. This chain joins TRBV4 and TRBJ1-5; D is undetermined. Germline V gives CDR1 LGHDT, CDR2 YNNKQL (reference sequence). There are 13 residues in the CDR3. Trimming removed 3 bases from V and 0 bases from J, with 3 bases in between. The sequenced CDR3 bases are TGTGCCAGCAGCTACGGTAACAACCAGGCTCCGCTT. This codes for CASSYGNNQAPL. The complete CDR3 reads CASSYGNNQAPLF. Full variable domain (remainder filled in from reference TRBV4 and TRBJ1-5): ETAVFQTPNYHVTQVGNEVSFNCKQTLGHDTMYWYKQDSKKLLKIMFSYNNKQLIVNETVPRRFSPQSSDKAHLNLRIKSVEPEDSAVYLCASSYGNNQAPLFGEGTRLSVL.

This clone appeared once. Gene names and germline match the mouse. The read finishes 1 residue shy of the CDR3 end, and the germline J gene is used to complete it. The V gene is TRBV16, the J gene TRBJ2-5, with TRBD2 matching 8 bases. This CDR3 has 14 residues. J was trimmed by 7 bases and V by 1 base; bases with no gene match: 4. CDR1 and CDR2 (germline): SGHSA, FRNQAP. CDR3 region: CASSLAWGENTQYF. The DNA read from the CDR3 is TGTGCAAGCAGCTTAGCCTGGGGGGAGAACACCCAGTAC.

With respect to this clone: Gene names follow the mouse nomenclature. Read sequence stops 1 residue before the CDR3 end, and the germline J gene provides the missing end. The chain is built from TRBV4 and TRBJ2-4; TRBD2 matches 7 bases. Germline V gives CDR1 LGHDT, CDR2 YNNKQL (reference sequence). V lost 3 bases and J lost 4; bases outside the gene matches: 1. The CDR3 contains 13 residues. CDR3 DNA, as far as it was read: TGTGCCAGCAGCTATTGGGGGGAAAACACCTTGTAC. It codes for CASSYWGENTLY. The full CDR3 is CASSYWGENTLYF. The variable domain in full, completed from reference TRBV4 and TRBJ2-4, reads ETAVFQTPNYHVTQVGNEVSFNCKQTLGHDTMYWYKQDSKKLLKIMFSYNNKQLIVNETVPRRFSPQSSDKAHLNLRIKSVEPEDSAVYLCASSYWGENTLYFGAGTRLSVL.

To note about this clone: Each gene name is a mouse one. The CDR3 protein is CASSLRGSSYEQYF. The sequenced part of the CDR3 DNA is TGTGCCAGCAGCTTACGGGGGAGCTCCTATGAACAGTAC. The chain has TRBV3 and TRBJ2-7, with D perhaps matching TRBD1 or TRBD2 (5 bases each). The CDR3 extends 1 residue past the end of the read, so its final part is completed from the germline J gene. From germline, CDR1 is SNHLY and CDR2 FYNGKV (reference sequence). V was clipped by 2 bases and J by 0 bases, with 8 bases between them. This CDR3 comprises 14 residues.

A word on this clone: The listed genes are named as in mouse. Read sequence stops 1 residue before the CDR3 end, and the germline J gene provides the missing end. The chain joins TRBV13-2 to TRBJ2-7, with 12 bases identical to TRBD1. The trim removed 5 bases at V and 7 bases at J, leaving 7 bases unmatched. Germline V gene sequence: CDR1 NNHNN, CDR2 SYGAGS (reference sequence). The CDR3 is made up of 14 amino acids. The sequenced CDR3 bases are TGTGCCAGCGGGGGGGGACAGGGGGCGCGGGAACAGTAC. It yields the protein CASGGGQGAREQY. The complete CDR3 protein is CASGGGQGAREQYF.

For this clone: Each gene name is a mouse one. The CDR3 extends 1 residue past the end of the read, so its final part is completed from the germline J gene. This chain links TRBV13-3 with TRBJ2-4; 14 bases are shared with TRBD2. Germline CDR1 NNHDY, CDR2 SYVADS. There are 18 residues in the CDR3. V was pared by 3 bases and J by 1 base, with 7 bases of the junction left unmatched. CDR3 loop: CASSVGTGGARGQNTLYF. The CDR3 bases that were read are TGTGCCAGCAGTGTCGGGACTGGGGGGGCGCGGGGTCAAAACACCTTGTAC.

Notes on this clone: The gene names here belong to mouse. Sequencing ends 1 residue short of the CDR3 end; the germline J gene provides the rest. The chain links TRBV4 to TRBJ2-7, with a weak D call TRBD1 (5 bases). Germline V gives CDR1 LGHDT, CDR2 YNNKQL (reference sequence). Trimming pared 4 bases from V and 4 bases from J, leaving 8 bases between. The CDR3 has 12 residues. The CDR3 region is CASSSDTYEQYF. CDR3 DNA, as far as it was read: TGTGCCAGCAGCTCGGACACTTATGAACAGTAC.

As regards this clone: Gene names denote mouse genes. Read coverage stops 1 residue before the CDR3 terminus; the germline J gene supplies the remainder. The J gene is TRBJ1-1, the V gene TRBV13-2, with D possibly TRBD1 on 5 matching bases. This CDR3 spans 11 amino acids. Germline values: CDR1 NNHNN, CDR2 SYGAGS (reference sequence). Trimming stripped 5 bases from V and 10 bases from J, with 12 bases between. The CDR3 DNA, read in part, is TGTGCCAGCGGCTCCTCGGGGGTAGTCTTC. It is translated as CASGSSGVVF. The full CDR3 reads CASGSSGVVFF.

This clone was observed a handful of times. All gene names here are mouse names. The CDR3 end lies 1 residue beyond the end of the read and is filled in from the germline J gene. The genes are TRBV20 and TRBJ1-2, with D possibly matching TRBD1 (6 bases). Trimming shortened V by 3 bases and J by 4 bases, and 9 bases separated the two germline ends. This CDR3 has 12 residues. Germline CDR1 and CDR2: GFQATS and STVNSAI. The chain's CDR3 is CGARGGGSDYTF. The sequenced part of the CDR3 DNA is TGTGGTGCTAGAGGAGGGGGCTCCGACTACACC.

Note on this clone: Gene names are mouse gene names. The CDR3 is cut off 1 residue early in the read; its end comes from the germline J gene. Distinct nucleotide sequences in the sample also encode this CDR3. The chain joins TRBV20 to TRBJ2-3; D is uncertain. From germline, CDR1 is GFQATS and CDR2 STVNSAI. The CDR3 has 12 amino acids. V gave up 0 bases and J gave up 1 base, with 2 bases separating them. Partial CDR3 DNA: TGTGGTGCTAGGGAGGGTGCAGAAACGCTGTAT. Protein: CGAREGAETLY. The full CDR3 sequence reads CGAREGAETLYF.

Comments on this clone: Germline and genes here are mouse. The CDR3 end lies 1 residue beyond the end of the read and is filled in from the germline J gene. The rearrangement joins TRBV13-1 to TRBJ1-4; 7 nucleotides align to TRBD1. The J segment lost 0 bases and the V segment lost 1 base, leaving 6 bases of the junction unmatched. Per the germline V gene, CDR1 is NSHNY and CDR2 is SYGAGN. The CDR3 totals 17 residues. The part of the CDR3 DNA that was read is TGTGCCAGCAGTGATAGGGGACAGCATATTTCCAACGAAAGATTATTT. Its protein product is CASSDRGQHISNERLF. The complete CDR3 reads CASSDRGQHISNERLFF.

This clone was detected a few times. The listed genes are named as in mouse. The read terminates 1 residue ahead of where the CDR3 ends, so the germline J gene completes it. Other nucleotide sequences in the sample specify the same CDR3. V gene TRBV20 combines with J gene TRBJ1-2; tentatively, D is TRBD1 (6 bases). V shed 5 bases and J shed 0 bases, with 10 bases lying between them. The CDR3 is made up of 13 amino acids. Per germline, CDR1 GFQATS and CDR2 STVNSAI. The CDR3 loop reads CGASGTTNSDYTF. The part of the CDR3 DNA that was read is TGTGGTGCTTCCGGGACAACAAACTCCGACTACACC.

With respect to this clone: Germline and genes: mouse. The CDR3 is cut off 1 residue early in the read; its end comes from the germline J gene. The chain is built from TRBV4 and TRBJ1-4, with D possibly being TRBD1 (6 bases). The V end lost 5 bases, the J end lost 0 bases, and 10 bases lay between the germline ends. CDR3 length: 15 amino acids. Germline V gene sequence: CDR1 LGHDT, CDR2 YNNKQL (reference sequence). The CDR3 protein is CASSPGTISNERLFF. The part of the CDR3 DNA that was read is TGTGCCAGCAGCCCCGGGACAATTTCCAACGAAAGATTATTT.

Regarding this clone: The genes are named according to mouse. The CDR3 end falls 1 residue outside the read, so it is completed with the germline J gene. The genes are TRBV12-1 and TRBJ2-4, with TRBD2 matching 8 bases. J was trimmed by 8 bases and V by 0 bases; bases with no gene match: 0. Germline V gene sequence: CDR1 SGHSN, CDR2 HYEKVE. This CDR3 has 12 residues. The CDR3 loop reads CASSLDWGTLYF. CDR3 DNA, as far as it was read: TGTGCCAGCTCTCTCGACTGGGGCACCTTGTAC.

About this clone: The gene symbols are mouse symbols. The CDR3 end is not reached by the read, which stops 1 residue before it; the germline J gene fills it in. The V gene is TRBV30, the J gene TRBJ2-2, with TRBD2 matching 8 bases. This CDR3 has 15 amino acids. Germline V gene lookup returns CDR1 SQVVS and CDR2 ANEGSEA. V dropped 0 bases and J dropped 4; count of bases not matched to a gene: 4. The sequenced CDR3 bases are TGTAGTTCTAGAGAGCTGGGGGGAGGCACCGGGCAGCTCTAC. Translated: CSSRELGGGTGQLY. The CDR3 in its entirety is CSSRELGGGTGQLYF.

Concerning this clone itself: Mouse names are used for the genes. The read gets to within 1 residue of the CDR3 end, and the germline J gene fills in the rest. The rearrangement uses TRBV29 and TRBJ2-4; D gene uncertain. Trimming took off 6 bases at V and 0 bases at J, with 10 bases between the two ends. The germline CDR1 and CDR2 sequences are MSHET and SYDVDS. There are 14 residues in the CDR3. The CDR3 region is CASRPYVSQNTLYF. CDR3 bases read: TGTGCTAGCAGGCCCTACGTTAGTCAAAACACCTTGTAC.

In regard to this clone: Gene names refer to mouse genes. The CDR3 DNA, read in part, is TGTGCCAGCAGATCAGGGGAGGACACCCAGTAC. Translated, it gives CASRSGEDTQY. The CDR3 reads in full as CASRSGEDTQYF. The chain combines TRBV15 with TRBJ2-5, with D perhaps TRBD1 (6 bases). The read ends 1 residue early relative to the CDR3; the germline J gene fills the gap. This CDR3 comprises 12 residues. Trimming shortened V by 6 bases and J by 6 bases, and 10 bases separated the two germline ends. Germline V gene data show CDR1 as SGHND and CDR2 as FRSKSL.

As to this clone: The listed genes are named as in mouse. Read coverage stops 1 residue before the CDR3 terminus; the germline J gene supplies the remainder. The J gene is TRBJ1-1, the V gene TRBV5; 7 nucleotides match TRBD1. The germline V gene has CDR1 LGHNA and CDR2 YNLKQL (reference sequence). The CDR3 has 15 residues. With V trimmed by 4 bases and J by 0 bases, 5 bases remained unmatched. The CDR3 sequence is CASSPRGTANTEVFF. The DNA read from the CDR3 is TGTGCCAGCAGCCCGAGAGGGACAGCAAACACAGAAGTCTTC.